This T cell receptor (beta chain) was captured by sequencing in a study of T cell responses to AZD1222 COVID-19 vaccine. With respect to this clone: As yet, its antigen is unknown.

The germline V gene encodes CDR1 LNHDA and CDR2 SQIVND (reference sequence). With 3 bases clipped from V and 4 bases from J, the junction kept 5 bases outside the gene matches. CDR3 length equals 14 residues. Study-level points and caveats: A reported finding is that nearly half of spike-specific TCRs target unmutated variant regions.

The method was immunoSEQ multiplex PCR; TCRdb's version includes in-frame clones alone and lacks a portion of them. In the table there are around 130,000 clones, 80% to 90% of which are singletons. This specimen consisted of peripheral blood, obtained on day 0 of AZD1222 vaccination. The V gene is TRBV19, the J gene TRBJ1-1, with TRBD1 matching over 7 bases. This TCR was sampled from an adult in good health. The CDR3 is CASSMVGGVTEAFF. CDR3 bases: TGTGCCAGTAGTATGGTAGGGGGCGTCACTGAAGCTTTCTTT.